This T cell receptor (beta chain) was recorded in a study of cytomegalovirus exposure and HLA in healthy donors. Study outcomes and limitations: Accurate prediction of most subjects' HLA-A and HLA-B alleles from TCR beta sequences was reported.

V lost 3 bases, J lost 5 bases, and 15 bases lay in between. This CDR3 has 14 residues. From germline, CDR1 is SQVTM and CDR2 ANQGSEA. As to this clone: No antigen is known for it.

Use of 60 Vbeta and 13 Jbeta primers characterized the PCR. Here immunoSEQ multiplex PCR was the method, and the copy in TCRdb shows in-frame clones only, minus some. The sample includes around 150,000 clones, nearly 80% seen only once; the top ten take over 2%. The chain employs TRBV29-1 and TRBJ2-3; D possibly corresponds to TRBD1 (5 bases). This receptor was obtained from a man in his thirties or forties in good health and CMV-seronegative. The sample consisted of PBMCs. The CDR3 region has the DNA TGCAGCGTTGAGTTAGGCAGGGTGGGAGATACGCAGTATTTT. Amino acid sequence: CSVELGRVGDTQYF.